The next 26 T cell receptor beta chains were all read from a single sample in a study of blood T cell repertoires in COVID-19 (dated by TCRdb to about 2020). Libraries were made using the immunoSEQ multiplex PCR assay. This immuneACCESS table, as held by TCRdb, lists in-frame sequences with V and J called but not all clones. Of the missing ones, under half trace to an unresolved V gene in checked studies; the others have no known cause. This sample has roughly 99,000 clones in its table, and about four fifths of those were observed once. About 4.3% of the sample rests with the top ten. Material for sequencing was peripheral blood. The receptors originated from a man between 65 and 85 years old with acute or convalescent COVID-19.

The J gene is TRBJ1-2, the V gene TRBV5-1; 9 bases line up with TRBD1. V gave up 4 bases and J gave up 6 bases; unmatched junction bases: 4. The CDR3 extends over 13 amino acids. CDR1 SGHRS and CDR2 YFSETQ come from the germline V gene. CDR3: CASSMGQGDGYTF. CDR3 bases: TGCGCCAGCAGCATGGGACAGGGAGATGGCTACACCTTC.

The genes are TRBV24-1 and TRBJ2-1, with 9 bases matching TRBD1. CDR1 and CDR2 (germline): KGHDR, SFDVKD. V shed 10 bases and J 8 bases; nucleotides not matched to a gene: 8. The CDR3 is made up of 13 amino acids. The CDR3 nucleotides read TGTGCCACTTCCGGGACAGGGCACGATGAGCAGTTCTTC. Translated, it gives CATSGTGHDEQFF.

The chain is built from TRBV7-3 and TRBJ2-3; tentative D call: TRBD2 (6 bases). V lost 5 bases and J 8 bases, leaving 11 bases between the germline ends. This CDR3 contains 12 residues. Germline CDR1 SGHTA, CDR2 FQGTGA. The CDR3 coding sequence is TGTGCCAGCAGCCCGGGGGTCGGTACGCAGTATTTT. Translation: CASSPGVGTQYF. The full variable domain, its missing parts supplied by reference TRBV7-3 and TRBJ2-3, is GAGVSQTPSNKVTEKGKYVELRCDPISGHTALYWYRQSLGQGPEFLIYFQGTGAADDSGLPNDRFFAVRPEGSVSTLKIQRTERGDSAVYLCASSPGVGTQYFGPGTRLTVL.

The V and J genes are TRBV6-2 or TRBV6-3 and TRBJ2-2, with 10 bases lining up with TRBD2. The junction had 12 bases not matched to a gene; V was cut back by 5 bases and J by 9 bases. The CDR3 totals 16 residues. From germline, CDR1 is MNHEY and CDR2 SVGEGT. The CDR3 nucleotides read TGTGCCAGCAGTCCCAGCGGGGGGGCCTTTGGTAGGGAGCTGTTTTTT. It specifies CASSPSGGAFGRELFF.

The rearrangement joins TRBV18 to TRBJ1-5; D perhaps matches TRBD1 (5 bases). V lost 6 bases to trimming and J lost 2 bases, with 14 bases between them. Germline V lookup: CDR1 KGHSH, CDR2 LQKENI. This CDR3 is 15 amino acids long. The CDR3 DNA sequence: TGTGCCAGCTCCCTTACTGCGACAGGCAATCAGCCCCAGCATTTT. Translating it yields CASSLTATGNQPQHF.

The rearrangement uses TRBV7-8 and TRBJ1-1; possible D gene TRBD1, 5 bases. The CDR3 runs to 16 residues. V was shortened by 0 bases and J by 1 base, with 12 bases between the two germline ends. CDR1 and CDR2 from the germline V gene are SGHVS and FQNEAQ. The CDR3 DNA reads as TGTGCCAGCAGCTTAGCGCGCGGGGGAGGGAACACTGAAGCTTTCTTT. Translated, it gives CASSLARGGGNTEAFF.

This clone was seen only a few times. The rearrangement uses TRBV6-4 and TRBJ2-2, with 9 bases aligning to TRBD1. With V trimmed by 0 bases and J by 4 bases, 3 bases remained unmatched. The CDR3 is made up of 16 amino acids. Per germline, CDR1 MRHNA and CDR2 SNTAGT. DNA of the CDR3: TGTGCCAGCAGTGACTCCGGGGACAGGGCCACCGGGGAGCTGTTTTTT. Its protein is CASSDSGDRATGELFF.

The J gene is TRBJ2-1, the V gene TRBV18; the match to TRBD2 covers 9 bases. Trimming took 2 bases from V and 5 from J; bases not matched to a gene: 13. CDR3 length equals 18 residues. CDR1 and CDR2 from the germline V gene are KGHSH and LQKENI. DNA for the CDR3: TGTGCCAGCTCACCATTGGGGCTAGCGGGGTCGCTTAACAATGAGCAGTTCTTC. This translates into CASSPLGLAGSLNNEQFF.

This chain uses TRBV27 with TRBJ2-1; 8 nucleotides line up with TRBD1. Germline CDR1 reads MNHEY; CDR2 reads SMNVEV (reference sequence). Trimming took 5 bases from V and 6 from J; bases not matched to a gene: 6. This CDR3 is 14 amino acids long. CDR3 bases: TGTGCCAGCAGTCCCTCGGGACAGGTCAATGAGCAGTTCTTC. Encoded protein: CASSPSGQVNEQFF.

The V and J genes are TRBV6-1 and TRBJ1-3; 9 nucleotides align to TRBD1. The CDR3 loop spans 16 amino acids. The germline V gene encodes CDR1 MNHNS and CDR2 SASEGT. V was clipped by 3 bases and J by 3 bases; unmatched bases: 6. CDR3 loop: CASSEPTGGGGNTIYF. CDR3 sequence (DNA): TGTGCCAGCAGTGAGCCCACAGGGGGCGGTGGAAACACCATATATTTT.

The chain combines TRBV2 with TRBJ1-2; D is perhaps TRBD1 (5 bases). This CDR3 comprises 13 residues. V gave up 11 bases and J gave up 4 bases, with 17 bases separating them. CDR1 SNHLY and CDR2 FYNNEI come from the germline V gene. DNA of the CDR3: TGTGCCTTCAGGGACTCGGCGGTCTATGGCTACACCTTC. As protein: CAFRDSAVYGYTF.

The chain carries TRBV24-1 and TRBJ1-2, with 7 bases aligning to TRBD1. The germline V gene encodes CDR1 KGHDR and CDR2 SFDVKD. With V trimmed by 4 bases and J by 5 bases, 9 bases remained unmatched. The CDR3 runs to 15 residues. The DNA of the CDR3 is TGTGCCACCAGTGAGCCCGGGACAGACATTTATGGCTACACCTTC. It specifies CATSEPGTDIYGYTF.

The V gene is TRBV27, the J gene TRBJ2-7, with 7 bases lining up with TRBD1. The V gene end was trimmed by 0 bases and the J gene end by 4 bases; junction bases not matched to a gene: 0. The CDR3 spans 13 residues. Germline values: CDR1 MNHEY, CDR2 SMNVEV (reference sequence). The CDR3 spells CASSLSGQYEQYF. DNA of the CDR3: TGTGCCAGCAGTTTATCGGGACAGTACGAGCAGTACTTC.

The rearrangement links TRBV7-6 to TRBJ1-5, with TRBD1 matching over 9 bases. This CDR3 comprises 16 residues. Germline lookup yields CDR1 SGHVS and CDR2 FNYEAQ. Trimming took 1 base from V and 2 from J; bases not matched to a gene: 3. The CDR3 protein is CASSLGDRAGNQPQHF. The CDR3 coding sequence is TGTGCCAGCAGCTTAGGGGACAGGGCCGGCAATCAGCCCCAGCATTTT.

The chain's CDR3 is CASSPQGALGEQYF. The CDR3 DNA is TGTGCCAGCAGCCCACAGGGGGCGCTGGGGGAGCAGTACTTC. J is TRBJ2-7 and V is TRBV11-2; TRBD1 matches at 9 bases. Germline CDR1 SGHAT, CDR2 FQNNGV. The CDR3 has 14 amino acids. With V trimmed by 5 bases and J by 7 bases, 9 bases remained unmatched.

In this sample, this clone turned up a few times. V is TRBV19 and J is TRBJ1-5; D might be TRBD1 (6 bases). The CDR3 loop spans 14 amino acids. Trimming cost V 6 bases and J 1 base, with 10 bases left between them. The germline V gene has CDR1 LNHDA and CDR2 SQIVND (reference sequence). The CDR3 sequence: CASRDRRSNQPQHF. The CDR3 nucleotides are TGTGCCAGTAGGGACAGAAGAAGCAATCAGCCCCAGCATTTT.

The rearrangement uses TRBV19 and TRBJ1-2; no reliable D call. The CDR3 consists of 14 residues. Germline CDR1 reads LNHDA; CDR2 reads SQIVND (reference sequence). V shed 3 bases and J shed 8 bases, with 16 bases lying between them. The CDR3 sequence is CASSIGSRGSGYTF. CDR3 DNA: TGTGCCAGTAGTATTGGGTCTCGAGGGTCAGGCTACACCTTC.

V gene TRBV3-1 (or the pseudogene TRBV3-2) combines with J gene TRBJ2-2; TRBD2 matches 8 bases. Unmatched junction bases numbered 5, after V lost 4 bases and J lost 4 bases. Germline lookup yields CDR1 LGHDT and CDR2 YNNKEL (reference sequence). The CDR3 is 15 amino acids. CDR3 DNA: TGTGCCAGCAGCCTTACTAGCGGCCTCACCGGGGAGCTGTTTTTT. Translated: CASSLTSGLTGELFF.

The CDR3 region has the DNA TGTGCCAGCAGCGCCGGACAATCCGCTGGGGAGACCCAGTACTTC. It codes for CASSAGQSAGETQYF. This chain links TRBV9 with TRBJ2-5, with a weak D call TRBD1 (5 bases). Germline lookup yields CDR1 SGDLS and CDR2 YYNGEE. The V end was cut by 3 bases, the J end by 5 bases, with 17 bases between. This CDR3 region has 15 residues.

The chain uses TRBV7-3 and TRBJ2-1, with 7 bases fitting TRBD2. The junction had 1 base not matched to a gene; V was cut back by 2 bases and J by 3 bases. This CDR3 is 14 amino acids long. Germline V gene lookup returns CDR1 SGHTA and CDR2 FQGTGA. DNA of the CDR3: TGTGCCAGCAGCTTAGGGGACTACTACAATGAGCAGTTCTTC. Translation gives CASSLGDYYNEQFF.

This chain joins TRBV28 and TRBJ1-3; TRBD1 aligns across 9 bases. CDR1 and CDR2 (germline): MDHEN, SYDVKM. V lost 5 bases and J lost 3; bases outside the gene matches: 8. This CDR3 spans 16 amino acids. DNA for the CDR3: TGTGCCAGCAGTCAGCCGGGACAGGGATTTGGAAACACCATATATTTT. Translation gives CASSQPGQGFGNTIYF.

The chain employs TRBV27 and TRBJ1-6; 7 nucleotides align to TRBD1. The CDR3 spans 17 residues. Germline values: CDR1 MNHEY, CDR2 SMNVEV (reference sequence). The V gene end was trimmed by 1 base and the J gene end by 9 bases; junction bases not matched to a gene: 12. In DNA form, the CDR3 reads TGTGCCAGCAGTTTATACCGTGGGCGACAGGGTAGTTCACCCCTCCACTTT. This encodes CASSLYRGRQGSSPLHF.

DNA for the CDR3: TGTGCCAGCAGCTTTTGGACTAGCGGCTCTGGGGCCAACGTCCTGACTTTC. Encoded protein: CASSFWTSGSGANVLTF. This chain joins TRBV5-8 and TRBJ2-6, with 10 nucleotides matching TRBD2. V was clipped by 2 bases and J by 0 bases; unmatched bases: 2. This CDR3 region has 17 residues. Looked up from germline, CDR1 is SGHTS and CDR2 is YDEGEE.

V usage is TRBV11-2 and J usage is TRBJ2-5; TRBD1 is a possible D gene (5 bases). The CDR3 has 16 amino acids. Germline CDR1 SGHAT, CDR2 FQNNGV. The V gene lost 1 base and the J gene lost 4 bases, with 16 bases spanning the gap. The chain's CDR3 is CASSLGAGPGGETQYF. CDR3 coding DNA: TGTGCCAGCAGCTTAGGAGCAGGGCCAGGTGGAGAGACCCAGTACTTC.

V usage is TRBV11-1 and J usage is TRBJ2-7; 11 bases agree with TRBD1. CDR3 length equals 16 residues. Germline values: CDR1 SGHAT, CDR2 FQDESV (reference sequence). With 5 bases clipped from V and 2 bases from J, the junction kept 8 bases outside the gene matches. The CDR3 sequence is CASSGGQGAIPYEQYF. CDR3 nucleotide sequence: TGTGCCAGCAGCGGCGGACAGGGGGCAATCCCCTACGAGCAGTACTTC.

This clone was seen only a few times. This chain links TRBV27 with TRBJ1-5, with unresolved D. Germline V gene sequence: CDR1 MNHEY, CDR2 SMNVEV (reference sequence). Trimming shortened V by 5 bases and J by 3 bases, and 11 bases separated the two germline ends. The CDR3 covers 14 residues. DNA of the CDR3: TGTGCCAGCAGTGCCGCCACCTACAATCAGCCCCAGCATTTT. Amino acids: CASSAATYNQPQHF.